These 13 T cell receptor beta chains were sequenced from one sample in a study of blood T cell repertoires in COVID-19. Sequenced by immunoSEQ multiplex PCR; TCRdb stores in-frame clones only, minus some. The sample contains 180,000 or so clones, 88% of which appear only once. Specimen: peripheral blood. These receptors originate from a man aged 18 to 35 with active or convalescent COVID-19.

The chain carries TRBV27 and TRBJ2-3; 9 bases line up with TRBD1. The V gene end was trimmed by 7 bases and the J gene end by 3 bases; junction bases not matched to a gene: 5. The CDR3 has 14 amino acids. The germline V gene encodes CDR1 MNHEY and CDR2 SMNVEV (reference sequence). This chain's CDR3 is CASMSGQGTDTQYF. DNA for the CDR3: TGTGCCAGCATGTCGGGACAGGGTACAGATACGCAGTATTTT.

The V and J genes are TRBV19 and TRBJ2-1, with 11 bases aligning to TRBD2. Germline CDR1 and CDR2: LNHDA and SQIVND (reference sequence). V trimming: 2 bases; J trimming: 7 bases; junction bases outside the gene matches: 4. This CDR3 has 15 amino acids. This CDR3 reads CASSIRTSGLNEQFF. CDR3 bases: TGTGCCAGTAGTATAAGGACTAGCGGGTTAAATGAGCAGTTCTTC.

V and J are TRBV5-6 and TRBJ1-3; D is perhaps TRBD1 (6 bases). V lost 4 bases and J lost 2, with 10 bases in between. CDR3 size: 14 residues. The germline V gene encodes CDR1 SGHDT and CDR2 YYEEEE. This CDR3 is CASSRSGAGNTIYF. The DNA for the CDR3 is TGTGCCAGCAGCCGCTCAGGGGCTGGAAACACCATATATTTT. Full variable domain (rest looked up from reference TRBV5-6 and TRBJ1-3): DAGVTQSPTHLIKTRGQQVTLRCSPKSGHDTVSWYQQALGQGPQFIFQYYEEEERQRGNFPDRFSGHQFPNYSSELNVNALLLGDSALYLCASSRSGAGNTIYFGEGSWLTVV.

V and J are TRBV3-1 (or the pseudogene TRBV3-2) and TRBJ1-5, with D hard to call. The germline CDR1 and CDR2 sequences are LGHDT and YNNKEL (reference sequence). Trimming stripped 0 bases from V and 3 bases from J, with 6 bases between. The CDR3 has 14 residues. CDR3 loop: CASSQDLANQPQHF. CDR3 bases: TGTGCCAGCAGCCAAGATTTGGCCAATCAGCCCCAGCATTTT.

The rearrangement uses TRBV27 and TRBJ1-5, with 7 nucleotides matching TRBD1. The CDR3 totals 16 residues. The V and J ends lost 5 bases and 5 bases, in that order; junction bases with no gene match: 12. CDR1 is MNHEY, CDR2 SMNVEV, per germline (reference sequence). CDR3 in DNA: TGTGCCAGCAGTCCGCCCGGGACAGCCAACCATCAGCCCCAGCATTTT. It yields the protein CASSPPGTANHQPQHF.

This clone was seen only a few times. V and J are TRBV2 and TRBJ1-3, with TRBD1 matching over 7 bases. The V gene's germline CDR1 is SNHLY and CDR2 FYNNEI. The V segment lost 6 bases and the J segment 0 bases; nucleotides outside the gene matches: 14. The CDR3 has 18 residues. The CDR3: CASSATGPKVLSGNTIYF. CDR3 nucleotide sequence: TGTGCCAGCAGCGCGACAGGGCCAAAAGTACTCTCTGGAAACACCATATATTTT.

This sequence joins TRBV5-1 and TRBJ1-2, with TRBD1 identical over 12 bases. CDR1 is SGHRS and CDR2 is YFSETQ in the germline V gene. The CDR3 sequence is 18 residues long. The V and J ends lost 0 bases and 5 bases, in that order; junction bases with no gene match: 11. Here the CDR3 DNA reads TGCGCCAGCAGCTTGGAAACCGGGACAGGGGGCGCCGTATATGGCTACACCTTC. It translates to CASSLETGTGGAVYGYTF. Together with reference TRBV5-1 and TRBJ1-2, the CDR3 gives the full variable domain: KAGVTQTPRYLIKTRGQQVTLSCSPISGHRSVSWYQQTPGQGLQFLFEYFSETQRNKGNFPGRFSGRQFSNSRSEMNVSTLELGDSALYLCASSLETGTGGAVYGYTFGSGTRLTVV.

A remark on this clone: A junction boundary mismatches the germline segment, possibly from a read error. This chain uses TRBV7-7 with TRBJ2-3, with TRBD2 matching 11 bases. The CDR3 totals 16 residues. Germline V gives CDR1 SSHAT, CDR2 FNYEAQ (reference sequence). Here the CDR3 DNA reads TGTGCTAGCAGCAAACTACTAGCGGGAGATGCAGATACGCAGTATTTT. Protein product: CASSKLLAGDADTQYF.

The J gene is TRBJ2-5, the V gene TRBV5-1; 13 nucleotides match TRBD2. V shed 0 bases, J shed 4 bases, and the junction held 9 bases outside the gene matches. Germline loops: CDR1 SGHRS, CDR2 YFSETQ. The CDR3 is 18 residues long. In DNA, the CDR3 is TGCGCCAGCAGCTTGGACCTTGGACTAGCGGGAGTCCCAGAGACCCAGTACTTC. It specifies CASSLDLGLAGVPETQYF. The full variable domain, in which reference TRBV5-1 and TRBJ2-5 provide the parts outside the CDR3, is KAGVTQTPRYLIKTRGQQVTLSCSPISGHRSVSWYQQTPGQGLQFLFEYFSETQRNKGNFPGRFSGRQFSNSRSEMNVSTLELGDSALYLCASSLDLGLAGVPETQYFGPGTRLLVL.

This chain joins TRBV4-1 and TRBJ2-3; 10 nucleotides agree with TRBD2. V shed 1 base, J shed 6 bases, and the junction held 10 bases outside the gene matches. The CDR3 has 17 amino acids. CDR1 and CDR2 (germline): MGHRA, YSYEKL. CDR3 residues: CASSQGTSGGAADTQYF. The CDR3 DNA follows: TGCGCCAGCAGCCAAGGTACCAGCGGGGGGGCTGCGGATACGCAGTATTTT.

This sequence joins TRBV5-1 and TRBJ1-5; no firm D call. V was cut by 4 bases and J by 9 bases, with 11 bases left in between. The germline V gene encodes CDR1 SGHRS and CDR2 YFSETQ. The CDR3 has 12 amino acids. CDR3 in DNA: TGCGCCAGCAGCGCATTGGGAGGGCCCCAGCATTTT. This encodes CASSALGGPQHF.

This rearrangement joins TRBV7-7 to TRBJ2-5, with D maybe TRBD2 (5 bases). Between the trimmed V and J ends, which lost 5 bases and 4 bases, there was a span of 14 bases. The CDR3 is 14 amino acids. The germline V gene encodes CDR1 SSHAT and CDR2 FNYEAQ (reference sequence). The CDR3 DNA reads TGTGCCAGCAGCCGACGGACCCGGGGAGAGACCCAGTACTTC. Translating gives CASSRRTRGETQYF.

The gene calls are TRBV19 and TRBJ2-1; unclear D gene. CDR3 length: 17 amino acids. Germline V gene lookup returns CDR1 LNHDA and CDR2 SQIVND (reference sequence). V was pared by 1 base and J by 8 bases, with 21 bases between. The CDR3 DNA sequence: TGTGCCAGTAGTATAGGATCCGCGTCTTCTTACTTAGATGAGCAGTTCTTC. It translates to CASSIGSASSYLDEQFF.